This T cell receptor beta chain was sequenced during a study of cytomegalovirus exposure and HLA in healthy donors. Study-wide results and limits: Researchers left out some V segments, among them TRBV6-2 and TRBV6-3, as indistinguishable.

Details on this clone: Its antigen is unidentified.

The PCR made use of 60 Vbeta and 13 Jbeta primers. TCRdb's table, derived via immunoSEQ multiplex PCR, lists solely in-frame clones and lacks some. The sample holds some 190,000 clones, around 75% seen once. Trimming cost V 6 bases and J 4 bases; bases outside gene matches: 9. The germline CDR1 and CDR2 sequences are LNHDA and SQIVND (reference sequence). This CDR3 has 15 residues. The sequence derives from a woman aged 25 to 39 in good health and CMV-seropositive. The chain joins TRBV19 to TRBJ2-1, with 7 bases fitting TRBD2. The sequencing sample was made of PBMCs. CDR3 sequence reads: CASSLGGGLYNEQFF. CDR3 sequence (DNA): TGTGCCAGTAGCCTGGGGGGAGGGCTGTACAATGAGCAGTTCTTC. The complete variable domain, with remaining parts taken from reference TRBV19 and TRBJ2-1, reads DGGITQSPKYLFRKEGQNVTLSCEQNLNHDAMYWYRQDPGQGLRLIYYSQIVNDFQKGDIAEGYSVSREKKESFPLTVTSAQKNPTAFYLCASSLGGGLYNEQFFGPGTRLTVL.